This record covers a single TCR beta chain. Antigen unknown. The V end was cut by 6 bases, the J end by 7 bases, with 19 bases between. Looked up from germline, CDR1 is SGHDT and CDR2 is YYEEEE. The CDR3 is 14 residues long. Repertoires were generated with immunoSEQ multiplex PCR, while TCRdb's copy carries only in-frame clones and drops some. This table has some 2,000,000 clones, under 97% appearing once. These data are taken from a study of shared clonotypes between healthy human individuals. Broader study findings: Clonotype sharing among donors, it was expected, would be affected by sequencing depth.

The TCR comes from a man aged 18 to 30 in good health. The sequenced sample was naive CD4+ T cells sorted from blood. Stated subset: CD45RA+ positively selected. The chain combines TRBV5-6 with TRBJ2-5; the D gene is possibly TRBD1 (6 bases). The CDR3 loop is CASTANRVGGTQYF. In nucleotides, the CDR3 is TGTGCCAGCACCGCGAACAGGGTCGGAGGGACCCAGTACTTC.